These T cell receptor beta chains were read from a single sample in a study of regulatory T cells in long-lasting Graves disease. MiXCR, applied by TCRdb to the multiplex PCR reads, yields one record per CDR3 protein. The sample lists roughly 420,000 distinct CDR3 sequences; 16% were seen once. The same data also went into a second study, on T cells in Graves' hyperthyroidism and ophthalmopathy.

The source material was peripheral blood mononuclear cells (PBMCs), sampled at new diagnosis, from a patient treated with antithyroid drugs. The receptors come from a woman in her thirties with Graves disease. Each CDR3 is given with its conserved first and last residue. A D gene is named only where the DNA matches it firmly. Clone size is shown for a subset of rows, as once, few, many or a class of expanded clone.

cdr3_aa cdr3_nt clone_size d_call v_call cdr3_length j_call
CASCSGGTSNQPQHF TGTGCCAGCTGTTCGGGGGGTACTAGCAATCAGCCCCAGCATTTT few . TRBV12-3/TRBV12-4 15 TRBJ1-5
CASSRSWGPGRDNEQFF TGTGCCAGCAGCCGCTCCTGGGGTCCCGGGAGGGACAATGAGCAGTTCTTC few TRBD2 TRBV27 17 TRBJ2-1
CSAKRQGMANSPLHF TGCAGTGCGAAAAGACAGGGGATGGCTAATTCACCCCTCCACTTT . TRBD1 TRBV20-1 15 TRBJ1-6
CSVVQGNTGELFF TGCAGTGTCGTACAGGGGAACACCGGGGAGCTGTTTTTT . . TRBV20-1 13 TRBJ2-2
CASSVAGTAFDEQYF TGTGCCAGCAGCGTAGCAGGGACAGCTTTTGACGAGCAGTACTTC few TRBD1 TRBV9 15 TRBJ2-7
CASSLTKGQRRNTIYF TGTGCCAGCAGTCTTACAAAGGGACAGCGAAGAAACACCATATATTTT . TRBD1 TRBV4-2 16 TRBJ1-3
CASSDGPRQPQHF TGTGCCAGCAGCGACGGACCTAGGCAGCCCCAGCATTTT many . TRBV28 13 TRBJ1-5
CASRIDTFEQYF TGTGCCAGCAGAATCGACACCTTCGAGCAGTACTTC many . TRBV2 12 TRBJ2-7
CASSLNLIQSATTGELFF TGCGCCAGCAGCCTCAACTTAATCCAGTCGGCAACAACCGGGGAGCTGTTTTTT . . TRBV5-1 18 TRBJ2-2
CASSPPVGYIDTQYF TGCGCCAGCAGCCCCCCCGTTGGTTATATAGATACGCAGTATTTT . . TRBV4-1 15 TRBJ2-3
CASRGDYEQYF TGTGCCAGCCGGGGTGACTACGAGCAGTACTTC many . TRBV6-1 11 TRBJ2-7
CSTKDYEQYF TGCAGTACGAAGGACTACGAGCAGTACTTC many . TRBV20-1 10 TRBJ2-7
CASSKTGRMNTEAFF TGTGCCAGCAGCAAGACAGGACGAATGAACACTGAAGCTTTCTTT . . TRBV6-1 15 TRBJ1-1
CATSRDSGYTDTQYF TGTGCCACCAGCAGAGATTCCGGGTACACAGATACGCAGTATTTT . . TRBV15 15 TRBJ2-3
CSVVGEINDGQYF TGCAGCGTTGTGGGTGAAATAAATGATGGGCAGTACTTC . . TRBV29-1 13 TRBJ2-7
CASSSQYNEQFF TGTGCCAGCAGCTCGCAATACAATGAGCAGTTCTTC few . TRBV5-6 12 TRBJ2-1
CASSSGTGGRTEAFF TGTGCCAGCAGCTCCGGGACAGGGGGCAGGACTGAAGCTTTCTTT many TRBD1 TRBV7-2 15 TRBJ1-1
CSWRQGAFRYGYTF TGCAGTTGGAGGCAGGGGGCCTTTCGCTATGGCTACACCTTC many TRBD1 TRBV20-1 14 TRBJ1-2
CASSQMREGQFLPGANVLTF TGTGCCAGCAGCCAAATGCGGGAGGGCCAATTTCTACCTGGGGCCAACGTCCTGACTTTC . TRBD2 TRBV3-1 20 TRBJ2-6
CSARARLEHTDTQYF TGCAGTGCTAGGGCCAGGCTCGAACACACAGATACGCAGTATTTT many . TRBV20-1 15 TRBJ2-3
CASSAGLITGELFF TGTGCCAGCAGTGCGGGACTGATCACCGGGGAGCTGTTTTTT few . TRBV6-2/TRBV6-3 14 TRBJ2-2
CASSSAGGEGPLGTQYF TGTGCCAGCAGCTCAGCAGGGGGCGAAGGACCGTTGGGTACGCAGTATTTT many TRBD1 TRBV11-2 17 TRBJ2-3
CASSYSVGTSGQETQYF TGTGCCAGCAGTTACTCCGTGGGGACTAGCGGACAAGAGACCCAGTACTTC many TRBD2 TRBV6-9 17 TRBJ2-5
CAARGGSFNEQFF TGTGCGGCTCGGGGCGGGAGCTTCAATGAGCAGTTCTTC many TRBD2 TRBV27 13 TRBJ2-1
CASRTWTQGSGNTIYF TGTGCCAGCAGGACATGGACACAGGGATCTGGAAACACCATATATTTT . . TRBV12-3/TRBV12-4 16 TRBJ1-3
CASTPGWGPLQNTGELFF TGTGCCAGTACCCCAGGGTGGGGACCACTACAAAACACCGGGGAGCTGTTTTTT few . TRBV19 18 TRBJ2-2